The clone carrying this T cell receptor beta chain was counted once. The sample is drawn from a study of shared clonotypes between healthy human individuals. A split of CD4+ cells into CD45RA+ naive and CD45RA-negative memory subsets was performed. The data were produced by immunoSEQ multiplex PCR, yet TCRdb's version contains in-frame clones alone and is incomplete. The table records some 1 million clones, 60% to 80% of them present only once. This CDR3 is 13 amino acids long. Unmatched junction bases numbered 2, after V lost 7 bases and J lost 2 bases. From germline, CDR1 is MDHEN and CDR2 SYDVKM. This TCR was sampled from a young man in good health. Sequencing was performed on memory CD4+ T cells sorted from blood. Subset reported: CD45RA-negative fraction. V and J are TRBV28 and TRBJ1-5; 7 bases map to TRBD1. This CDR3 reads CASTGTGNQPQHF. CDR3 in DNA: TGTGCCAGCACTGGGACAGGCAATCAGCCCCAGCATTTT.